This TCR beta chain came from a study of cytomegalovirus exposure and HLA in healthy donors. Broader study findings: The classifier reportedly diagnosed cytomegalovirus status with high sensitivity and specificity.

Remarks on this clone: What it recognizes is unknown.

The CDR3 length is 16 residues. The trim removed 0 bases at V and 6 bases at J, leaving 9 bases unmatched. The germline gives CDR1 SGDLS, CDR2 YYNGEE. Both 60 Vbeta primers and 13 Jbeta primers went into the PCR. TCRdb keeps only in-frame clones here, not all; method: immunoSEQ multiplex PCR. The sample shows fewer than 200,000 clones, around four fifths of them seen only once. Sequencing input: PBMCs. The sequence was collected from a male donor in good health and CMV-seropositive. The chain links TRBV9 to TRBJ2-7; 10 nucleotides line up with TRBD2. CDR3 nucleotide sequence: TGTGCCAGCAGCGTAGAGGGGTCTAGCGGGGGAAGCGAGCAGTACTTC. This codes for CASSVEGSSGGSEQYF.